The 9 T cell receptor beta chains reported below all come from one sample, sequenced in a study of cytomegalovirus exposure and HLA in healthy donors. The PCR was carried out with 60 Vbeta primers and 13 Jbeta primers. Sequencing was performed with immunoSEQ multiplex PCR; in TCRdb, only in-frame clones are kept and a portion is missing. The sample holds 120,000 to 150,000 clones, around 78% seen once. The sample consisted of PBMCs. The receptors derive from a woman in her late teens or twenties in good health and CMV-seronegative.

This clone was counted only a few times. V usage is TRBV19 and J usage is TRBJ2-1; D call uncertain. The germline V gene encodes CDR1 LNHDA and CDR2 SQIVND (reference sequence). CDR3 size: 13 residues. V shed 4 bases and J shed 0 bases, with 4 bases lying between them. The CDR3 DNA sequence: TGTGCCAGTAGTACAAACTCCTACAATGAGCAGTTCTTC. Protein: CASSTNSYNEQFF.

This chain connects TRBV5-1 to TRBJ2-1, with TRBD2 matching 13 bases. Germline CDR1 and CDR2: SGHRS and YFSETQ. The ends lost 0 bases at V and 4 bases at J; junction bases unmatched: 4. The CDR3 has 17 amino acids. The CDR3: CASSLGLAGGGYNEQFF. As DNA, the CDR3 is TGCGCCAGCAGCTTGGGACTAGCGGGAGGTGGGTACAATGAGCAGTTCTTC. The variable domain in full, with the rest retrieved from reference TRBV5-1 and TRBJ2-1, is KAGVTQTPRYLIKTRGQQVTLSCSPISGHRSVSWYQQTPGQGLQFLFEYFSETQRNKGNFPGRFSGRQFSNSRSEMNVSTLELGDSALYLCASSLGLAGGGYNEQFFGPGTRLTVL.

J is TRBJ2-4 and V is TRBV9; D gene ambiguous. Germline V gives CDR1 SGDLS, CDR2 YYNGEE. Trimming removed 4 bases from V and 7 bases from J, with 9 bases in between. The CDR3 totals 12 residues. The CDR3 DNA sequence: TGTGCCAGCAGCCCGATCGGGAACATTCAGTACTTC. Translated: CASSPIGNIQYF.

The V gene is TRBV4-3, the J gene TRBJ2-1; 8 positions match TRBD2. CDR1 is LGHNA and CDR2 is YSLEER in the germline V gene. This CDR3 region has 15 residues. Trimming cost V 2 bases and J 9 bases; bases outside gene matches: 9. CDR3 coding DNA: TGCGCCAGCAGCCAATCTTGGACTAGCTTGGGTGAGCAGTTCTTC. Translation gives CASSQSWTSLGEQFF.

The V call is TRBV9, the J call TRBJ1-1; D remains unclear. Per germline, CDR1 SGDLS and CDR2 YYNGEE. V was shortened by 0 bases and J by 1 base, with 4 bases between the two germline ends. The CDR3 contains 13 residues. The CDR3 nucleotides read TGTGCCAGCAGCGTAGACACGAACACTGAAGCTTTCTTT. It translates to CASSVDTNTEAFF.

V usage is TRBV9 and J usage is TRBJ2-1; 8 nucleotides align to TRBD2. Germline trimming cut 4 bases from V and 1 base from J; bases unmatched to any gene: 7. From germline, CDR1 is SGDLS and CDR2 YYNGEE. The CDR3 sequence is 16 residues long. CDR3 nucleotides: TGTGCCAGCAGCCTCACCGGGACTAGGTCCTACAATGAGCAGTTCTTC. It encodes CASSLTGTRSYNEQFF.

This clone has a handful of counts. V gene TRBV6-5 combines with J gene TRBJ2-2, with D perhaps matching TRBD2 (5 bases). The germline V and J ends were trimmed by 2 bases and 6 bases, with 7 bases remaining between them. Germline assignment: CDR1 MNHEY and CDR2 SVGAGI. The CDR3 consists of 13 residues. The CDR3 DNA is TGTGCCAGCAGTTACGACGGGGCCGGGGAGCTGTTTTTT. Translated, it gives CASSYDGAGELFF.

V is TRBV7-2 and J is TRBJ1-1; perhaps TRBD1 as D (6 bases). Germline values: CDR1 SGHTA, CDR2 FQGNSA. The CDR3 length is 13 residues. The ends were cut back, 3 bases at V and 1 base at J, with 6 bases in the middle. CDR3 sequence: CASSFRGNTEAFF. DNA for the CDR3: TGTGCCAGCAGCTTCAGGGGGAACACTGAAGCTTTCTTT. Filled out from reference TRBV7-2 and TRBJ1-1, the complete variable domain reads GAGVSQSPSNKVTEKGKDVELRCDPISGHTALYWYRQSLGQGLEFLIYFQGNSAPDKSGLPSDRFSAERTGGSVSTLTIQRTQQEDSAVYLCASSFRGNTEAFFGQGTRLTVV.

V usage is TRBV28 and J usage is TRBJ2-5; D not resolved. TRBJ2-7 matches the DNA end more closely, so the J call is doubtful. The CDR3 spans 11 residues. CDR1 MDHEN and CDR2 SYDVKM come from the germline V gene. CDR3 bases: TGTGCCAGCAGTGCCCCCTACGAGCAGTACTTC. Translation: CASSAPYEQYF.